This T cell receptor beta chain was obtained from a study of identical twins. On this clonotype: The antigen is undetermined.

Findings of the study overall: Where beta out-of-frame sequences were concerned, excess twin sharing was weaker. Not following the same donors, the study drew its conclusions from cross-sectional statistical analysis.

The germline V gene has CDR1 SGHTA and CDR2 FQGNSA. V lost 9 bases, J lost 5 bases, and 3 bases stayed unmatched. The length of the CDR3 is 11 residues. TCRdb reanalysed the 5' RACE reads using MiXCR and keeps one entry per CDR3 protein. The sample includes more than 600,000 distinct CDR3 sequences, around a sixth seen only once; the top ten take 13%. These sequences were also reported in another study, on T cells expressing NK-cell markers. Per that paper: As a fraction of CD8+ T cells, dominant NKG2C+ clonotypes reached about 1.0-8% in six donors. The CD3+CD56-NKG2C+ fraction of a handful of donors was likewise dominated by these clonotypes.

The clonotype originates from a woman aged 18 to 35 in good health. The sequenced sample was PBMCs. This chain links TRBV7-2 with TRBJ1-2; 7 positions match TRBD1. The CDR3 DNA reads TGTGCCAGTCCAGGGGGGTATGGCTACACCTTC. Amino acids: CASPGGYGYTF.